This is a list of T cell receptor beta chains from one sample in a study of shared clonotypes between healthy human individuals. TCRdb's copy holds only in-frame clones and misses some; the assay was immunoSEQ multiplex PCR. The sample carries around 550,000 clones, 90% to 96% recorded once. The specimen sequenced was naive CD4+ T cells sorted from blood. The receptors were sampled from a woman between 25 and 40 years old in good health. CDR3s include the opening cysteine and the closing phenylalanine or tryptophan. The order of the fields is D gene, clone size, CDR3 length, V gene, J gene, CDR3 protein, CDR3 DNA. D genes are given only for firm matches. Clone size is given for some rows only: seen once, a few or many times, or a class if the clone is expanded.

>.|.|13|TRBV29-1|TRBJ2-5
CSTPYVAGETQYF
TGCAGCACCCCGTACGTTGCTGGTGAGACCCAGTACTTC
>TRBD2|.|15|TRBV18|TRBJ2-3
CASSPLAGSTDTQYF
TGTGCCAGCTCACCCTTAGCGGGCAGCACAGATACGCAGTATTTT
>.|.|14|TRBV19|TRBJ2-5
CASSIVAGEETQYF
TGTGCCAGTAGTATAGTAGCAGGGGAGGAGACCCAGTACTTC
>.|.|15|TRBV6-1|TRBJ2-1
CASQRGGTPYNEQFF
TGTGCCAGCCAACGAGGCGGGACCCCCTACAATGAGCAGTTCTTC
>TRBD1|.|14|TRBV5-4|TRBJ1-3
CASSGTGAGNTIYF
TGTGCCAGCAGCGGGACAGGGGCCGGAAACACCATATATTTT
>TRBD1|.|13|TRBV6-6|TRBJ2-7
CASSGTGGYEQYF
TGTGCCAGCAGCGGGACAGGGGGATACGAGCAGTACTTC
>TRBD2|once|20|TRBV7-3|TRBJ2-6
CASSSTPGTSFPPGANVLTF
TGTGCCAGCAGCTCCACCCCCGGGACTAGCTTCCCCCCGGGGGCCAACGTCCTGACTTTC
>.|once|14|TRBV28|TRBJ2-7
CASRAQGGVYEQYF
TGTGCCAGCAGGGCCCAAGGAGGGGTCTACGAGCAGTACTTC
>.|.|15|TRBV6-5|TRBJ1-6
CASSRSTRGNSPLHF
TGTGCCAGCAGTCGCTCGACAAGGGGAAATTCACCCCTCCACTTT
>.|.|12|TRBV28|TRBJ2-7
CASSLQSYEQYF
TGTGCCAGCAGTTTACAGTCCTACGAGCAGTACTTC
>.|.|15|TRBV11-2|TRBJ2-5
CASSTYRGGLETQYF
TGTGCCAGCAGCACCTACAGGGGAGGGCTGGAGACCCAGTACTTC
>TRBD2|.|13|TRBV5-4|TRBJ2-5
CASSRGLQETQYF
TGTGCCAGCAGCCGGGGACTACAAGAGACCCAGTACTTC
>TRBD1|.|18|TRBV19|TRBJ1-2
CASSMKFGTGGVNYGYTF
TGTGCCAGTAGTATGAAGTTTGGGACAGGGGGCGTTAACTATGGCTACACCTTC
>TRBD2|once|16|TRBV18|TRBJ2-3
CASSSTSGMSTDTQYF
TGTGCCAGCTCATCTACTAGCGGGATGAGCACAGATACGCAGTATTTT
>.|.|16|TRBV11-3|TRBJ2-1
CASSKGGQGYYNEQFF
TGTGCCAGCAGCAAAGGGGGTCAGGGATACTACAATGAGCAGTTCTTC
>.|.|15|TRBV29-1|TRBJ2-5
CSVGGASGEVETQYF
TGCAGCGTTGGGGGGGCTAGCGGAGAGGTGGAGACCCAGTACTTC
>.|.|14|TRBV28|TRBJ2-2
CASILGTDTGELFF
TGTGCCAGCATCTTAGGGACCGACACCGGGGAGCTGTTTTTT
>.|.|14|TRBV19|TRBJ2-7
CASSVLVGSYEQYF
TGTGCCAGTAGTGTCTTAGTAGGCTCCTACGAGCAGTACTTC
>.|.|16|TRBV9|TRBJ1-5
CASSVGDRMGNQPQHF
TGTGCCAGCAGCGTAGGAGACAGGATGGGTAATCAGCCCCAGCATTTT
>TRBD1|.|15|TRBV28|TRBJ2-5
CASSFGTGGGETQYF
TGTGCCAGCAGTTTCGGGACAGGAGGGGGAGAGACCCAGTACTTC
>.|.|16|TRBV5-1|TRBJ2-7
CASSLAVDARGYEQYF
TGCGCCAGCAGCTTGGCGGTCGACGCCCGAGGTTACGAGCAGTACTTC
>TRBD1|.|15|TRBV10-1|TRBJ1-1
CASSDPGTGNTEAFF
TGCGCCAGCAGTGACCCCGGGACAGGGAACACTGAAGCTTTCTTT